The 25 T cell receptor beta chains below were found in one sample sequenced in a study of blood T cell repertoires in COVID-19. Assay used: immunoSEQ multiplex PCR; TCRdb lists only in-frame clones, some missing. The table shows 80,000 to 100,000 clones, with approximately 86% occurring only once. The material sequenced was peripheral blood. The receptors come from a woman between 45 and 60 years old with active or convalescent COVID-19.

This rearrangement joins TRBV27 to TRBJ1-4; 8 positions match TRBD1. CDR3 size: 15 residues. V lost 7 bases, J lost 8 bases, and 12 bases stayed unmatched. In germline, CDR1 is MNHEY, CDR2 SMNVEV (reference sequence). For the CDR3, the DNA is TGTGCCAGCACCTTCTTGGACAGGGTTGGAGAAAAACTGTTTTTT. Its protein product is CASTFLDRVGEKLFF.

V usage is TRBV7-2 and J usage is TRBJ2-5; D unresolved. Germline V lookup: CDR1 SGHTA, CDR2 FQGNSA. The length of the CDR3 is 13 residues. Trimming stripped 0 bases from V and 2 bases from J, with 4 bases between. The CDR3 sequence: CASSLARQETQYF. The CDR3 region has the DNA TGTGCCAGCAGCTTAGCACGGCAAGAGACCCAGTACTTC.

This chain joins TRBV6-5 and TRBJ1-1, with a tentative D call TRBD1 (6 bases). The germline V gene encodes CDR1 MNHEY and CDR2 SVGAGI. The CDR3 is 14 amino acids. Deletions cut 6 bases from V and 0 bases from J, with 11 bases between. CDR3 bases: TGTGCCAGCAGCGGCCAGGGGTTGAACACTGAAGCTTTCTTT. Its protein is CASSGQGLNTEAFF.

The chain couples TRBV9 to TRBJ1-6; TRBD1 is a possible D gene (6 bases). This CDR3 spans 14 amino acids. V was trimmed by 3 bases and J by 10 bases, leaving 14 bases between them. Germline CDR1 is SGDLS and CDR2 is YYNGEE. The CDR3 sequence: CASSGRDKNSPLHF. The CDR3 DNA follows: TGTGCCAGCAGCGGCCGGGACAAGAACTCACCCCTCCACTTT.

DNA for the CDR3: TGTGCCAGCAGCTTAAGCGGGGGGGCCCTGAATGAGCAGTTCTTC. It is translated as CASSLSGGALNEQFF. The V gene is TRBV7-3, the J gene TRBJ2-1, with 9 positions matching TRBD2. The CDR3 runs to 15 residues. Germline V CDR1 and CDR2: SGHTA, FQGTGA. The junction had 5 bases not matched to a gene; V was cut back by 1 base and J by 7 bases.

The V call is TRBV25-1, the J call TRBJ1-6, with a weak D call TRBD1 (5 bases). This CDR3 has 14 amino acids. Germline V gene sequence: CDR1 MGHDK, CDR2 SYGVNS. V was pared by 1 base and J by 11 bases, with 12 bases between. The CDR3 DNA is TGTGCCAGCAGTGAATCAGCAGGGCCAGCACCCCTCCACTTT. It is translated as CASSESAGPAPLHF. Combining the CDR3 with reference TRBV25-1 and TRBJ1-6 gives the whole variable domain EADIYQTPRYLVIGTGKKITLECSQTMGHDKMYWYQQDPGMELHLIHYSYGVNSTEKGDLSSESTVSRIRTEHFPLTLESARPSHTSQYLCASSESAGPAPLHFGNGTRLTVT.

This clone was counted a few times. The genes are TRBV6-2 or TRBV6-3 and TRBJ1-6, with 8 bases aligning to TRBD1. This CDR3 is built from 20 residues. With V trimmed by 2 bases and J by 1 base, 13 bases remained unmatched. The germline V gene has CDR1 MNHEY and CDR2 SVGEGT. In nucleotides, the CDR3 is TGTGCCAGCAGTTACGGAGGCCAGGGGGCCAGCAGTTCCTATAATTCACCCCTCCACTTT. It yields the protein CASSYGGQGASSSYNSPLHF.

This clone is a singleton in its sample. V and J are TRBV19 and TRBJ1-1, with 7 bases matching TRBD1. In germline, CDR1 is LNHDA, CDR2 SQIVND (reference sequence). CDR3 length: 16 residues. J was trimmed by 2 bases and V by 6 bases; bases with no gene match: 12. CDR3 region: CASSRYPGQSNTEAFF. CDR3 in DNA: TGTGCCAGTAGCAGATACCCGGGACAGAGCAACACTGAAGCTTTCTTT.

The rearrangement joins TRBV6-6 to TRBJ2-5; TRBD2 matches at 11 bases. With V trimmed by 6 bases and J by 4 bases, 7 bases remained unmatched. This CDR3 comprises 15 residues. CDR1 MNHNY and CDR2 SVGAGI come from the germline V gene (reference sequence). CDR3 sequence reads: CASSSPSGGSETQYF. Written as DNA, the CDR3 is TGTGCCAGCAGCTCCCCTAGCGGGGGGTCAGAGACCCAGTACTTC.

The chain carries TRBV20-1 and TRBJ2-5; TRBD1 is a possible D gene (5 bases). Trimming removed 3 bases at V and 5 bases at J, with 19 bases between. The V gene's germline CDR1 is DFQATT and CDR2 SNEGSKA (reference sequence). This CDR3 region has 15 residues. CDR3: CSASAPRQIFETQYF. The CDR3 DNA is TGCAGTGCTAGTGCCCCTCGACAGATTTTCGAGACCCAGTACTTC.

The rearrangement uses TRBV27 and TRBJ2-7; 9 bases line up with TRBD2. CDR1 is MNHEY and CDR2 is SMNVEV in the germline V gene (reference sequence). The junction had 13 bases not matched to a gene; V was cut back by 7 bases and J by 0 bases. This CDR3 has 17 residues. This CDR3 is CASTTSGGSKPSYEQYF. As DNA, the CDR3 is TGTGCCAGCACCACAAGCGGGGGGTCAAAACCCTCCTACGAGCAGTACTTC.

The chain uses TRBV19 and TRBJ2-3; D perhaps matches TRBD2 (5 bases). The CDR3 totals 12 residues. The germline V gene encodes CDR1 LNHDA and CDR2 SQIVND (reference sequence). Trimming stripped 10 bases from V and 1 base from J, with 9 bases between. CDR3 amino acids: CATGERTDTQYF. CDR3 in DNA: TGTGCCACCGGGGAGCGCACAGATACGCAGTATTTT.

Only one count was recorded for this clone. CDR3 residues: CASSQPQGGEKLFF. CDR3 DNA sequence: TGCGCCAGCAGCCAGCCCCAGGGGGGCGAAAAACTGTTTTTT. The chain couples TRBV4-3 to TRBJ1-4, with 7 bases aligning to TRBD1. The junction had 6 bases not matched to a gene; V was cut back by 3 bases and J by 8 bases. CDR1 and CDR2 (germline): LGHNA, YSLEER. The CDR3 loop spans 14 amino acids.

This clone is a singleton in its sample. The V and J genes are TRBV5-4 and TRBJ1-4; D remains ambiguous. The CDR3 loop spans 13 amino acids. V dropped 1 base and J dropped 8 bases, with 9 bases sitting between them. In germline, CDR1 is SGHNT, CDR2 YYREEE (reference sequence). The CDR3 loop is CASSLSLEEKLFF. CDR3 nucleotide sequence: TGTGCCAGCAGCTTGTCTCTGGAGGAAAAACTGTTTTTT.

The chain employs TRBV7-9 and TRBJ1-4, with TRBD1 matching 9 bases. J was trimmed by 5 bases and V by 1 base; bases with no gene match: 5. The germline gives CDR1 SEHNR, CDR2 FQNEAQ (reference sequence). The CDR3 spans 16 residues. CDR3 nucleotides: TGTGCCAGCAGCTTAGGAGACAGGGGGATCAATGAAAAACTGTTTTTT. Encoded protein: CASSLGDRGINEKLFF.

This rearrangement joins TRBV19 to TRBJ1-2, with D uncertain. Germline V lookup: CDR1 LNHDA, CDR2 SQIVND (reference sequence). This CDR3 contains 12 residues. V lost 5 bases, J lost 4 bases, and 8 bases lay in between. CDR3 protein: CASSPDFYGYTF. CDR3 nucleotide sequence: TGTGCCAGTAGTCCAGATTTCTATGGCTACACCTTC.

The rearrangement uses TRBV30 and TRBJ1-4, with a possible D match to TRBD1 (5 bases). Trimming took 5 bases from V and 2 from J, leaving 9 bases between them. CDR3 size: 13 residues. Germline CDR1 reads GTSNPN; CDR2 reads SVGIG (reference sequence). DNA of the CDR3: TGTGCCTGGGCGGGACTGACTAATGAAAAACTGTTTTTT. This codes for CAWAGLTNEKLFF.

This chain links TRBV5-1 with TRBJ2-1; 7 nucleotides match TRBD1. Trimming cost V 3 bases and J 0 bases; bases outside gene matches: 3. CDR1 and CDR2 (germline): SGHRS, YFSETQ. The CDR3 is 15 residues long. This CDR3 is CASSSGQVSYNEQFF. The CDR3 coding sequence is TGCGCCAGCAGCTCAGGACAGGTCTCCTACAATGAGCAGTTCTTC.

The CDR3 sequence: CASSLSAGNEQFF. In nucleotides, the CDR3 is TGTGCCAGCAGCTTATCGGCGGGGAATGAGCAGTTCTTC. The gene calls are TRBV7-2 and TRBJ2-1, with D tentatively TRBD2 (6 bases). The CDR3 extends over 13 amino acids. V gave up 2 bases and J gave up 7 bases, with 9 bases separating them. From germline, CDR1 is SGHTA and CDR2 FQGNSA.

The chain carries TRBV27 and TRBJ2-7; D ambiguous. The CDR3 length is 14 residues. The germline CDR1 and CDR2 sequences are MNHEY and SMNVEV (reference sequence). The V end was cut by 3 bases, the J end by 7 bases, with 16 bases between. Here the CDR3 DNA reads TGTGCCAGCAGTTTCTCTGGCGGTACATATGAGCAGTACTTC. It is translated as CASSFSGGTYEQYF.

This clone was recorded once. The V and J genes are TRBV28 and TRBJ2-7; 7 nucleotides line up with TRBD1. CDR1 MDHEN and CDR2 SYDVKM come from the germline V gene. The CDR3 consists of 15 residues. Trimming removed 3 bases from V and 0 bases from J; junction bases left unmatched: 5. The CDR3 is CASSFRGSSSYEQYF. The CDR3 DNA is TGTGCCAGCAGTTTCAGGGGGTCTAGCTCCTACGAGCAGTACTTC. Full variable domain (rest looked up from reference TRBV28 and TRBJ2-7): DVKVTQSSRYLVKRTGEKVFLECVQDMDHENMFWYRQDPGLGLRLIYFSYDVKMKEKGDIPEGYSVSREKKERFSLILESASTNQTSMYLCASSFRGSSSYEQYFGPGTRLTVT.

The chain joins TRBV7-2 to TRBJ2-7; 10 nucleotides line up with TRBD1. Trimming cost V 5 bases and J 7 bases; bases outside gene matches: 11. From germline, CDR1 is SGHTA and CDR2 FQGNSA. This CDR3 has 15 residues. CDR3 protein: CASSPRDRGSEEQYF. DNA of the CDR3: TGTGCCAGCAGCCCGAGGGACAGGGGCTCGGAAGAGCAGTACTTC.

The rearrangement uses TRBV2 and TRBJ1-1; possible D gene TRBD1, 5 bases. Germline CDR1 SNHLY, CDR2 FYNNEI. The CDR3 spans 14 residues. V shed 5 bases and J shed 0 bases, with 10 bases lying between them. CDR3 amino acids: CASSYQGLNTEAFF. The CDR3 DNA reads as TGTGCCAGCAGTTATCAGGGATTGAACACTGAAGCTTTCTTT.

The V gene is TRBV5-1, the J gene TRBJ2-2, with D perhaps TRBD2 (5 bases). The V and J ends lost 1 base and 6 bases respectively, with 16 bases between them. The CDR3 sequence is 16 residues long. CDR1 and CDR2 from the germline V gene are SGHRS and YFSETQ. Here the CDR3 reads CASSLFYPERSGELFF. In DNA form, the CDR3 reads TGCGCCAGCAGCTTGTTCTACCCAGAGCGGTCCGGGGAGCTGTTTTTT.

The V call is TRBV3-1 (or the pseudogene TRBV3-2), the J call TRBJ1-5; possible D gene TRBD1, 6 bases. The CDR3 loop spans 18 amino acids. The V gene lost 0 bases and the J gene lost 0 bases, with 15 bases spanning the gap. Germline V lookup: CDR1 LGHDT, CDR2 YNNKEL (reference sequence). The CDR3 sequence is CASSQDQRQGHSNQPQHF. As DNA, the CDR3 is TGTGCCAGCAGCCAAGATCAGCGTCAGGGGCATAGCAATCAGCCCCAGCATTTT.